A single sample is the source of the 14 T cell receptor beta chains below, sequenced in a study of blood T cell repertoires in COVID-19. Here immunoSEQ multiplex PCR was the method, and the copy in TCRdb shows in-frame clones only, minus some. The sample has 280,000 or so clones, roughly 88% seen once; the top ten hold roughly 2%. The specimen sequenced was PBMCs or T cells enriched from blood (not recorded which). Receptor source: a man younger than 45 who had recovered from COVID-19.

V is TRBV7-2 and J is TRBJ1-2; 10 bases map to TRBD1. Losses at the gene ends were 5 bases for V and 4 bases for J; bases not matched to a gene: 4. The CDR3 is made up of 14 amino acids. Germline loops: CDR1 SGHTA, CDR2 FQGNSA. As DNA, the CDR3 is TGTGCCAGCAGCCAAGACAGGGGGCCCTATGGCTACACCTTC. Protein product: CASSQDRGPYGYTF.

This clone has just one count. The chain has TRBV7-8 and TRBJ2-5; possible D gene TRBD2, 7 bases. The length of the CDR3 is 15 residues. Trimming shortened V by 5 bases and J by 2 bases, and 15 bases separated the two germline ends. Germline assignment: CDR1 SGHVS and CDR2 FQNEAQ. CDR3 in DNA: TGTGCCAGCAGCGTCCGCGGGGGCCTACAAGAGACCCAGTACTTC. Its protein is CASSVRGGLQETQYF. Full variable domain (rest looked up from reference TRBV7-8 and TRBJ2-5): GAGVSQSPRYKVAKRGQDVALRCDPISGHVSLFWYQQALGQGPEFLTYFQNEAQLDKSGLPSDRFFAERPEGSVSTLKIQRTQQEDSAVYLCASSVRGGLQETQYFGPGTRLLVL.

The CDR3: CASSEVGTSGGETQYF. The CDR3 coding sequence is TGTGCCAGCAGTGAAGTTGGGACTAGCGGGGGGGAGACCCAGTACTTC. This rearrangement joins TRBV6-1 to TRBJ2-5; 15 nucleotides match TRBD2. CDR1 is MNHNS and CDR2 is SASEGT in the germline V gene. The V and J ends lost 1 base and 5 bases, in that order; junction bases with no gene match: 2. This CDR3 has 16 amino acids.

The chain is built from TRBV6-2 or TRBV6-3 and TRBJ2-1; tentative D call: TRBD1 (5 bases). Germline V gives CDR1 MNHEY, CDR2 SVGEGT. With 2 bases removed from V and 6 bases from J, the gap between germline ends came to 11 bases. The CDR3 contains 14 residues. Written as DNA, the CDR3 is TGTGCCAGCAGTTACGGGGCAGGGTCCAATGAGCAGTTCTTC. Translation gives CASSYGAGSNEQFF.

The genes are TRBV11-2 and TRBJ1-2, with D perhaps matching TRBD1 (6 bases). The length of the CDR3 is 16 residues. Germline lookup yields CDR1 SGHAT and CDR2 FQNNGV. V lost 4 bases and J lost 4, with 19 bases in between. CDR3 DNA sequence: TGTGCCAGCAGCTCCCCGAGGGCAGGGGCCCTCTATGGCTACACCTTC. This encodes CASSSPRAGALYGYTF.

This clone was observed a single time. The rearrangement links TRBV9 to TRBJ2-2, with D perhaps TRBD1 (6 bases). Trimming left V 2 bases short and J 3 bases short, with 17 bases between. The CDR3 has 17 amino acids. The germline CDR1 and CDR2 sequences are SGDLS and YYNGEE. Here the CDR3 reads CASSVSETKGDTGELFF. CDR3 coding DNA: TGTGCCAGCAGCGTTTCAGAAACCAAGGGGGACACCGGGGAGCTGTTTTTT.

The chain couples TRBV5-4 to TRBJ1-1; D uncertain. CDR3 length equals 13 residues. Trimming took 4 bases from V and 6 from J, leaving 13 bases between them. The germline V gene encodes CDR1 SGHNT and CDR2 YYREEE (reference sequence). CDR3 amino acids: CASSADRGAEAFF. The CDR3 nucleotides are TGTGCCAGCAGCGCCGATCGAGGCGCTGAAGCTTTCTTT.

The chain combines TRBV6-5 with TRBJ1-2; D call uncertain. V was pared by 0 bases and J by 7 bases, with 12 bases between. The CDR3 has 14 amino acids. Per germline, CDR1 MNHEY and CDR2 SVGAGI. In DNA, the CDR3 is TGTGCCAGCAGTTACTCTTGGCGGGTCCGTGGCTACACCTTC. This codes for CASSYSWRVRGYTF.

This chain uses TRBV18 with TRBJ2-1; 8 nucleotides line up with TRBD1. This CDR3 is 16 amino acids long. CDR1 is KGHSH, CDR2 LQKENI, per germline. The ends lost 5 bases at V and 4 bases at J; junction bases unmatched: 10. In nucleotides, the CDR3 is TGTGCCAGCTCAACTCGGACAGGGACAACTTACAATGAGCAGTTCTTC. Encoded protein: CASSTRTGTTYNEQFF.

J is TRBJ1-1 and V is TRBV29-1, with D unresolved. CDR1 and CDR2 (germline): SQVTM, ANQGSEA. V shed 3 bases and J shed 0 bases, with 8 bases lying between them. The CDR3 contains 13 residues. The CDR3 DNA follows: TGCAGCGTTGATAAAGCCATGAACACTGAAGCTTTCTTT. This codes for CSVDKAMNTEAFF.

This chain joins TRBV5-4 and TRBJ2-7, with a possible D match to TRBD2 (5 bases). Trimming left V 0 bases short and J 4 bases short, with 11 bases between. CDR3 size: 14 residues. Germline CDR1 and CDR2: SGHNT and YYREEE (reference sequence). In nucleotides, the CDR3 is TGTGCCAGCAGCTTGGGGCGCGGGCCTTACGAGCAGTACTTC. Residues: CASSLGRGPYEQYF.

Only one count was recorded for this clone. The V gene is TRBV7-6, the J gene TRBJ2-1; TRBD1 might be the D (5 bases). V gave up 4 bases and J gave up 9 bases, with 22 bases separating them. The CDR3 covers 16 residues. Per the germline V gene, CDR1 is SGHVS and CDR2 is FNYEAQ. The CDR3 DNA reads TGTGCCAGCAGCTCCGGAAGTGGGGCCCGGCTGCGTGAGCAGTTCTTC. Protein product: CASSSGSGARLREQFF. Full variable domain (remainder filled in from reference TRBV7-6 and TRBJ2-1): GAGVSQSPRYKVTKRGQDVALRCDPISGHVSLYWYRQALGQGPEFLTYFNYEAQQDKSGLPNDRFSAERPEGSISTLTIQRTEQRDSAMYRCASSSGSGARLREQFFGPGTRLTVL.

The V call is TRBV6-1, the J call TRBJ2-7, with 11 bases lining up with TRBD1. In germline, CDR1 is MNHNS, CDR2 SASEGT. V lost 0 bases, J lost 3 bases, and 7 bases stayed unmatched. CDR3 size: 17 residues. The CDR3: CASSEARWTGGFYEQYF. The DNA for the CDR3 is TGTGCCAGCAGTGAAGCGCGATGGACAGGGGGCTTCTACGAGCAGTACTTC.

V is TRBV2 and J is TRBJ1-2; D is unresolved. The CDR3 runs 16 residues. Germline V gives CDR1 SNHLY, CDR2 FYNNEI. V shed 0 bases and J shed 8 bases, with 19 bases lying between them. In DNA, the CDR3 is TGTGCCAGCAGTGAAGCAGATGTGAGGACCGGAGGGGGCTACACCTTC. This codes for CASSEADVRTGGGYTF.